The clone carrying this TCR beta chain came up many times. Its antigen remains unknown. Synthesis of TCR cDNA relied on 5'RACE template switching, which attached a universal primer site and UMIs. TCRdb itself ran the 5' RACE reads through MiXCR, one entry per CDR3 protein. Among around 310,000 distinct CDR3 sequences, around 4.5% were seen once, and the ten largest hold less than 20%. This entry belongs to a study of T cells after yellow fever vaccination. The CDR3 loop spans 14 amino acids. Germline CDR1 reads ENHRY; CDR2 reads SYGVKD. Trimming removed 6 bases at V and 3 bases at J, with 11 bases between. Broader study findings: Although the secondary response was weaker, it peaked faster, at day 5 versus 15.

The receptor's source is a man aged 18 to 30 who received the YFV17D yellow fever vaccine. The specimen was PBMCs, collected 15 days after the yellow fever booster vaccination. The rearrangement uses TRBV10-3 and TRBJ2-2; perhaps TRBD1 as D (6 bases). This chain's CDR3 is CAIRQGIYTGELFF. The CDR3 DNA sequence: TGTGCCATCAGACAGGGCATATACACCGGGGAGCTGTTTTTT.